This passage covers 20 T cell receptor beta chains from one sample sequenced in a study of T cells after yellow fever vaccination. TCRdb processed the 5' RACE reads anew with MiXCR; each CDR3 protein has one entry. The sample gives about 340,000 distinct CDR3 sequences, around an eighth of which show up once; 2.5% to 4% is in the top ten. Sequences were derived from CD4+ T cells sorted from PBMCs, sampled 15 days after the yellow fever booster vaccination. Receptors originate from a man aged 18 to 29 who received the YFV17D yellow fever vaccine.

In its sample, this clonotype was seen a few times. The chain uses TRBV5-4 and TRBJ2-6; D unresolved. Trimming pared 4 bases from V and 4 bases from J, leaving 6 bases between. Germline loops: CDR1 SGHNT, CDR2 YYREEE (reference sequence). The CDR3 length is 13 residues. The CDR3 region has the DNA TGTGCCAGCAGCCGCGTAGGGGCCAACGTCCTGACTTTC. It yields the protein CASSRVGANVLTF.

This clonotype was recorded at least ten times. The rearrangement links TRBV7-6 to TRBJ2-7; 7 bases fit TRBD2. The CDR3 totals 15 residues. Trimming at V came to 5 bases and at J to 4 bases, leaving 11 bases not matched to a gene. CDR1 and CDR2 (germline): SGHVS, FNYEAQ. CDR3 sequence: CASSPRWGGGYEQYF. In DNA, the CDR3 is TGTGCCAGCAGCCCTCGTTGGGGGGGAGGATACGAGCAGTACTTC.

The chain couples TRBV20-1 to TRBJ1-5; TRBD1 matches 7 bases. J gave up 3 bases and V 4 bases, and 3 bases lay outside the gene matches. The germline CDR1 and CDR2 sequences are DFQATT and SNEGSKA (reference sequence). CDR3 length equals 13 residues. The CDR3 here is CSAKTGNNQPQHF. CDR3 coding DNA: TGCAGTGCTAAGACAGGGAACAATCAGCCCCAGCATTTT.

The rearrangement uses TRBV6-5 and TRBJ1-6; a possible D gene is TRBD1 (5 bases). The V gene's germline CDR1 is MNHEY and CDR2 SVGAGI. Trimming pared 0 bases from V and 8 bases from J, leaving 14 bases between. This CDR3 contains 16 residues. CDR3 in amino acids: CASSYSGGRGYSPLHF. The DNA for the CDR3 is TGTGCCAGCAGTTACTCGGGGGGACGGGGTTATTCACCCCTCCACTTT.

This chain uses TRBV6-2 or TRBV6-3 with TRBJ2-1, with TRBD2 matching over 7 bases. The V gene end was trimmed by 2 bases and the J gene end by 7 bases; junction bases not matched to a gene: 8. From germline, CDR1 is MNHEY and CDR2 SVGEGT. This CDR3 has 15 amino acids. CDR3 nucleotide sequence: TGTGCCAGCAGTTACGGGAGGGGATTGTCGAATGAGCAGTTCTTC. Protein: CASSYGRGLSNEQFF.

A few counts support this clonotype. The rearrangement joins TRBV12-3 or TRBV12-4 to TRBJ2-5; TRBD2 is a possible D gene (6 bases). The CDR3 is made up of 15 amino acids. Trimming removed 5 bases at V and 1 base at J, with 14 bases between. CDR3 region: CASSQSAGPQETQYF. The CDR3 nucleotides read TGTGCCAGCAGTCAGAGCGCGGGGCCCCAAGAGACCCAGTACTTC.

This clonotype turned up a few times. This chain uses TRBV5-1 with TRBJ2-7; no reliable D call. V lost 2 bases and J 4 bases, leaving 10 bases between the germline ends. The CDR3 has 13 residues. Looked up from germline, CDR1 is SGHRS and CDR2 is YFSETQ. The CDR3 loop is CASSFEILYEQYF. Written as DNA, the CDR3 is TGCGCCAGCAGCTTCGAAATTCTTTACGAGCAGTACTTC.

The chain employs TRBV5-1 and TRBJ2-3, with TRBD1 matching over 7 bases. V shed 0 bases, J shed 2 bases, and the junction held 3 bases outside the gene matches. This CDR3 region has 15 residues. CDR1 SGHRS and CDR2 YFSETQ come from the germline V gene. The CDR3 region has the DNA TGCGCCAGCAGCTTGGAACAGGGGAACACAGATACGCAGTATTTT. Translating gives CASSLEQGNTDTQYF.

CDR3 DNA: TGTGCCAGCAGTTACTTTCAGGGTGGTAATTCACCCCTCCACTTT. Protein product: CASSYFQGGNSPLHF. The chain is built from TRBV6-5 and TRBJ1-6; possible D gene TRBD1, 5 bases. Germline V gene lookup returns CDR1 MNHEY and CDR2 SVGAGI. The CDR3 is made up of 15 amino acids. Between the trimmed V and J ends, which lost 1 base and 6 bases, there was a span of 10 bases.

In its sample, this clonotype was seen a few times. The V gene is TRBV6-1, the J gene TRBJ2-6; 9 bases are shared with TRBD1. The CDR3 consists of 16 residues. With 10 bases clipped from V and 4 bases from J, the junction kept 11 bases outside the gene matches. The V gene's germline CDR1 is MNHNS and CDR2 SASEGT. CDR3 sequence reads: CATKRQGELGANVLTF. CDR3 bases: TGTGCCACCAAGCGACAGGGGGAACTCGGGGCCAACGTCCTGACTTTC.

This clonotype was seen a few times. V usage is TRBV7-8 and J usage is TRBJ2-7; D gene uncertain. CDR1 SGHVS and CDR2 FQNEAQ come from the germline V gene. Trimming removed 5 bases at V and 5 bases at J, with 13 bases between. CDR3 size: 13 residues. CDR3 in DNA: TGTGCCAGCAGCCGTAAAGCAAGGGACGAGCAGTACTTC. Protein: CASSRKARDEQYF.

This clonotype was counted many times. The genes are TRBV5-6 and TRBJ2-2, with D uncertain. The germline gives CDR1 SGHDT, CDR2 YYEEEE. The CDR3 is 12 residues long. With 2 bases removed from V and 6 bases from J, the gap between germline ends came to 5 bases. The CDR3 region has the DNA TGTGCCAGCAGCTTCCTGGCCGGGGAGCTGTTTTTT. It translates to CASSFLAGELFF.

This clonotype occurred a few times. The chain couples TRBV2 to TRBJ2-3; TRBD2 aligns across 11 bases. V trimming: 6 bases; J trimming: 7 bases; junction bases outside the gene matches: 6. This CDR3 is built from 14 residues. Germline V gene sequence: CDR1 SNHLY, CDR2 FYNNEI. The CDR3 protein is CASRTSGATHTQYF. CDR3 nucleotides: TGTGCCAGCAGGACTAGCGGGGCGACCCATACGCAGTATTTT.

The chain recombines TRBV7-3 with TRBJ1-6; D is possibly TRBD1 (6 bases). CDR1 and CDR2 (germline): SGHTA, FQGTGA. V lost 1 base and J 10 bases, leaving 11 bases between the germline ends. The length of the CDR3 is 14 residues. The CDR3 protein is CASSLMGGGSPLHF. Written as DNA, the CDR3 is TGTGCCAGCAGCTTAATGGGGGGCGGATCACCCCTCCACTTT.

The genes are TRBV7-9 and TRBJ2-1; maybe TRBD2 (5 bases). Germline CDR1 and CDR2: SEHNR and FQNEAQ (reference sequence). The V end lost 4 bases, the J end lost 9 bases, and 10 bases lay between the germline ends. The CDR3 extends over 12 amino acids. The CDR3 bases are TGTGCCAGCAGCTATCTAGGAGGTGAGCAGTTCTTC. This gives the protein CASSYLGGEQFF.

Ten or more counts support this clonotype. The rearrangement links TRBV12-3 or TRBV12-4 to TRBJ1-2, with 7 bases aligning to TRBD1. This CDR3 spans 12 amino acids. Losses at the gene ends were 6 bases for V and 5 bases for J; bases not matched to a gene: 3. The chain's CDR3 is CASSPGQYGYTF. The CDR3 DNA follows: TGTGCCAGCAGCCCGGGACAGTATGGCTACACCTTC.

This rearrangement joins TRBV29-1 to TRBJ2-1; 8 bases line up with TRBD2. The V gene's germline CDR1 is SQVTM and CDR2 ANQGSEA. The CDR3 runs 13 residues. V shed 4 bases, J shed 5 bases, and the junction held 4 bases outside the gene matches. CDR3 region: CSVGGGLNNEQFF. In nucleotides, the CDR3 is TGCAGCGTTGGCGGGGGGCTAAACAATGAGCAGTTCTTC.

This rearrangement joins TRBV6-6 to TRBJ2-7; 11 bases align to TRBD1. The CDR3 has 15 residues. V was clipped by 0 bases and J by 4 bases; unmatched bases: 2. Per germline, CDR1 MNHNY and CDR2 SVGAGI (reference sequence). The CDR3 DNA reads TGTGCCAGCAGTTACTCTGGACAGGGGGCATACGAGCAGTACGTC. Translating gives CASSYSGQGAYEQYV.

V and J are TRBV20-1 and TRBJ1-1, with unresolved D. Germline values: CDR1 DFQATT, CDR2 SNEGSKA (reference sequence). Trimming cost V 6 bases and J 5 bases, with 10 bases left between them. CDR3 length: 11 amino acids. CDR3 sequence: CSALGETEAFF. CDR3 bases: TGCAGTGCCCTCGGGGAAACTGAAGCTTTCTTT.

V and J are TRBV2 and TRBJ2-5; tentatively, D is TRBD1 (5 bases). Germline assignment: CDR1 SNHLY and CDR2 FYNNEI. The CDR3 runs 12 residues. V lost 0 bases, J lost 10 bases, and 9 bases lay in between. The CDR3, as DNA: TGTGCCAGCAGTGAAGCAGGGGATCTCCAGTACTTC. Amino acid sequence: CASSEAGDLQYF. The whole variable domain, filled in from reference TRBV2 and TRBJ2-5, reads EPEVTQTPSHQVTQMGQEVILRCVPISNHLYFYWYRQILGQKVEFLVSFYNNEISEKSEIFDDQFSVERPDGSNFTLKIRSTKLEDSAMYFCASSEAGDLQYFGPGTRLLVL.